Below, 14 T cell receptor beta chains from the same sample are listed, as sequenced in a study of blood T cell repertoires in COVID-19 (dated by TCRdb to 2018 to 2021). The method was the immunoSEQ multiplex PCR assay. Drawn from immuneACCESS, this table holds only the in-frame rearrangements with V and J called that TCRdb kept. Clones are partly lost; checked studies trace under half to an unresolved V gene and leave the rest unexplained. The sample table shows about 130,000 clones, and nearly 90% are seen once. Clones ranked in the top ten supply 1.2% of the sample. The sample consisted of peripheral blood. These receptors originate from an elderly woman with acute or convalescent COVID-19.

The J gene is TRBJ2-1, the V gene TRBV24-1; TRBD1 matches 11 bases. This CDR3 comprises 15 residues. Trimming removed 7 bases from V and 8 bases from J; junction bases left unmatched: 9. Germline CDR1 is KGHDR and CDR2 is SFDVKD. The CDR3 is CATRKTGTGGDEQFF. DNA for the CDR3: TGTGCCACCAGAAAAACCGGGACAGGGGGTGATGAGCAGTTCTTC.

The CDR3 bases are TGTGCCAGCAGTTCCACAGGGGGCACCGGCTACACCTTC. It codes for CASSSTGGTGYTF. The chain links TRBV12-3 or TRBV12-4 to TRBJ1-2; 9 nucleotides line up with TRBD1. CDR3 size: 13 residues. Trimming at V came to 4 bases and at J to 8 bases, leaving 5 bases not matched to a gene.

The chain carries TRBV19 and TRBJ2-1, with D perhaps TRBD2 (6 bases). This CDR3 has 14 residues. Per germline, CDR1 LNHDA and CDR2 SQIVND (reference sequence). V was shortened by 3 bases and J by 9 bases, with 15 bases between the two germline ends. The CDR3 coding sequence is TGTGCCAGTAGTATTTCTTTGGCGGGACGTGAGCAGTTCTTC. It translates to CASSISLAGREQFF.

V usage is TRBV5-1 and J usage is TRBJ2-1; 10 nucleotides line up with TRBD1. The CDR3 has 15 amino acids. Germline V gene lookup returns CDR1 SGHRS and CDR2 YFSETQ. Losses at the gene ends were 4 bases for V and 6 bases for J; bases not matched to a gene: 7. The CDR3: CASSPTGTGANEQFF. The CDR3 DNA follows: TGCGCCAGCAGCCCTACCGGGACAGGGGCCAATGAGCAGTTCTTC.

This chain joins TRBV24-1 and TRBJ2-1, with 10 bases lining up with TRBD2. The CDR3 runs to 17 residues. Losses at the gene ends were 4 bases for V and 8 bases for J; bases not matched to a gene: 13. CDR1 and CDR2 from the germline V gene are KGHDR and SFDVKD. The CDR3 protein is CATSDGRRSGGAHEQFF. For the CDR3, the DNA is TGTGCCACCAGTGACGGCAGGAGGAGCGGGGGGGCCCATGAGCAGTTCTTC.

The rearrangement joins TRBV6-4 to TRBJ2-4; no clear D. Trimming removed 3 bases from V and 0 bases from J, with 9 bases in between. The CDR3 totals 15 residues. Germline V CDR1 and CDR2: MRHNA, SNTAGT. In DNA, the CDR3 is TGTGCCAGCAGTGAGAGAGTTCTAGCCAAAAACATTCAGTACTTC. Its translation is CASSERVLAKNIQYF.

This chain connects TRBV5-1 to TRBJ2-1; possible D gene TRBD1, 5 bases. CDR1 is SGHRS and CDR2 is YFSETQ in the germline V gene. The CDR3 is 13 amino acids. V was pared by 4 bases and J by 7 bases, with 12 bases between. The CDR3 reads CASSLPQVNEQFF. The CDR3 nucleotides read TGCGCCAGCAGCCTACCACAGGTAAATGAGCAGTTCTTC.

The chain uses TRBV7-2 and TRBJ2-5; TRBD1 agrees at 10 bases. This CDR3 comprises 15 residues. The germline gives CDR1 SGHTA, CDR2 FQGNSA. V was pared by 3 bases and J by 5 bases, with 6 bases of the junction left unmatched. The CDR3 coding sequence is TGTGCCAGCAGCTTCAGACAGGGGGCCTGGGAGACCCAGTACTTC. Protein: CASSFRQGAWETQYF. The entire variable domain, with the rest obtained from reference TRBV7-2 and TRBJ2-5, is as follows: GAGVSQSPSNKVTEKGKDVELRCDPISGHTALYWYRQSLGQGLEFLIYFQGNSAPDKSGLPSDRFSAERTGGSVSTLTIQRTQQEDSAVYLCASSFRQGAWETQYFGPGTRLLVL.

The chain combines TRBV7-2 with TRBJ1-2, with D hard to call. Trimming removed 1 base at V and 2 bases at J, with 8 bases between. CDR3 length: 14 residues. Germline values: CDR1 SGHTA, CDR2 FQGNSA. CDR3 in DNA: TGTGCCAGCAGCTTAGGGCACAGCAACTATGGCTACACCTTC. It specifies CASSLGHSNYGYTF.

V gene TRBV3-1 (or the pseudogene TRBV3-2) combines with J gene TRBJ1-2; weak D call: TRBD1 (5 bases). CDR3 size: 16 residues. The V and J ends lost 4 bases and 1 base respectively, with 16 bases between them. Germline assignment: CDR1 LGHDT and CDR2 YNNKEL (reference sequence). This chain's CDR3 is CASSPDRIRGNYGYTF. The CDR3 DNA sequence: TGTGCCAGCAGCCCTGACCGTATAAGGGGTAACTATGGCTACACCTTC.

The V call is TRBV10-3, the J call TRBJ2-2; no reliable D call. Per germline, CDR1 ENHRY and CDR2 SYGVKD. The V and J ends lost 0 bases and 1 base respectively, with 3 bases between them. The CDR3 is made up of 14 amino acids. CDR3 amino acids: CAISESRNTGELFF. CDR3 in DNA: TGTGCCATCAGTGAGTCGCGGAACACCGGGGAGCTGTTTTTT.

The chain employs TRBV9 and TRBJ1-3, with D perhaps TRBD1 (5 bases). Trimming took 0 bases from V and 0 from J, leaving 13 bases between them. The V gene's germline CDR1 is SGDLS and CDR2 YYNGEE. This CDR3 contains 17 residues. The CDR3 here is CASSVGGTANSGNTIYF. The CDR3 bases are TGTGCCAGCAGCGTAGGCGGGACGGCTAACTCTGGAAACACCATATATTTT.

This clone occurred a few times. V is TRBV27 and J is TRBJ2-7, with TRBD1 as a possible D gene (6 bases). V lost 2 bases and J 7 bases, leaving 15 bases between the germline ends. From germline, CDR1 is MNHEY and CDR2 SMNVEV (reference sequence). The CDR3 contains 14 residues. CDR3 in amino acids: CASSLDRSPGEQYF. The CDR3 coding sequence is TGTGCCAGCAGTTTAGACAGGTCGCCGGGTGAGCAGTACTTC.

J is TRBJ2-3 and V is TRBV23-1, with TRBD1 identical over 12 bases. Being an ORF, TRBV23-1 has a function that is uncertain. CDR3 size: 17 residues. V dropped 0 bases and J dropped 6; count of bases not matched to a gene: 7. The CDR3 nucleotides read TGCGCCAGCAGTCAATCGAGGGACAGGGGGCTACGGGATACGCAGTATTTT. Protein sequence: CASSQSRDRGLRDTQYF.